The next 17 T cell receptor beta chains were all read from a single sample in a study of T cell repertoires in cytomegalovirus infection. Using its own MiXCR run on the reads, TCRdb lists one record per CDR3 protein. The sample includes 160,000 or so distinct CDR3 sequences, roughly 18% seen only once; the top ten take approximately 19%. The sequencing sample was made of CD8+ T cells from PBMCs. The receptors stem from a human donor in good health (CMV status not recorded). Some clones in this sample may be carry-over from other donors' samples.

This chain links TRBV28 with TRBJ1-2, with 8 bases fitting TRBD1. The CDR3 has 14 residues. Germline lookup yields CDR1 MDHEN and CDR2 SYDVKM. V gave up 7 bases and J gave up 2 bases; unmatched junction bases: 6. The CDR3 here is CASTDRAGNYGYTF. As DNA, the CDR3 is TGTGCCAGCACGGACAGGGCGGGAAACTATGGCTACACCTTC.

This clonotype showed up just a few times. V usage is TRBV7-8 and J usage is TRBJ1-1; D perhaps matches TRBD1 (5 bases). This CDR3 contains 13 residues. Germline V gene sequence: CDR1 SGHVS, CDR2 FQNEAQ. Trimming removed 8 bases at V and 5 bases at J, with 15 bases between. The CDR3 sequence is CASQWGTRTEAFF. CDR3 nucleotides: TGTGCCAGCCAATGGGGGACGCGGACTGAAGCTTTCTTT.

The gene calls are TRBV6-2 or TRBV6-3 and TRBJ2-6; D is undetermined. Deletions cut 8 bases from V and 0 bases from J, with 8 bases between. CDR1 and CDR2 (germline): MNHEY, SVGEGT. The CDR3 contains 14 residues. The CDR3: CASLLDSGANVLTF. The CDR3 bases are TGTGCCAGCCTGCTAGACTCTGGGGCCAACGTCCTGACTTTC.

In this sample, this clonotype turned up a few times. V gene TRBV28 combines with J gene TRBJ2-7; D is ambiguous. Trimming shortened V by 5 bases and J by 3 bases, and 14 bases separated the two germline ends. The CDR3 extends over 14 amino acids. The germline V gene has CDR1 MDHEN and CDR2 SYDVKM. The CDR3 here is CASSPPFGDYEQYF. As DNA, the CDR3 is TGTGCCAGCAGTCCCCCCTTTGGTGACTACGAGCAGTACTTC.

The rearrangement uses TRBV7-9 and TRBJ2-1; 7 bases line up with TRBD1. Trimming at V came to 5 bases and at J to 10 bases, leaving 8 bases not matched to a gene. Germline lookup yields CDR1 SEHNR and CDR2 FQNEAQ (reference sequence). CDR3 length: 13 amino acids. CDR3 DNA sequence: TGTGCCAGCAGCCTATGGACAGGCAGGGAGCAGTTCTTC. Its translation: CASSLWTGREQFF. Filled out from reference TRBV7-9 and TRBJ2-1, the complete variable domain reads DTGVSQNPRHKITKRGQNVTFRCDPISEHNRLYWYRQTLGQGPEFLTYFQNEAQLEKSRLLSDRFSAERPKGSFSTLEIQRTEQGDSAMYLCASSLWTGREQFFGPGTRLTVL.

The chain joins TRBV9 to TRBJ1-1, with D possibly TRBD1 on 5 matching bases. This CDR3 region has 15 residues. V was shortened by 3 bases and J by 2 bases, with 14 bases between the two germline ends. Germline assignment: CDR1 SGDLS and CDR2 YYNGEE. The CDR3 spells CASSAGGHSNTEAFF. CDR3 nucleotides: TGTGCCAGCAGCGCGGGAGGACATTCAAACACTGAAGCTTTCTTT. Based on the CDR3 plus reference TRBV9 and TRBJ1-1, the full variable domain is DSGVTQTPKHLITATGQRVTLRCSPRSGDLSVYWYQQSLDQGLQFLIQYYNGEERAKGNILERFSAQQFPDLHSELNLSSLELGDSALYFCASSAGGHSNTEAFFGQGTRLTVV.

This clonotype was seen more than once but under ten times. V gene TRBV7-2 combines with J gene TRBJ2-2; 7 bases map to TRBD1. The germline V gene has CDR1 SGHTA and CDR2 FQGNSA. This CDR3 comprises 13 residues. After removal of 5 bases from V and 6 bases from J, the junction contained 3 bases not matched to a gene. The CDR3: CASSQQGPGELFF. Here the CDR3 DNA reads TGTGCCAGCAGCCAACAGGGGCCCGGGGAGCTGTTTTTT.

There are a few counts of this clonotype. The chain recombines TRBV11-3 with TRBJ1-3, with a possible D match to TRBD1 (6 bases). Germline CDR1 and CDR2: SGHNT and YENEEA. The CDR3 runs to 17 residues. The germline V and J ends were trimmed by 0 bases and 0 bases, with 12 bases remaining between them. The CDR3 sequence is CASSLELGHYSGNTIYF. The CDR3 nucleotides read TGTGCCAGCAGCTTAGAACTGGGACACTACTCTGGAAACACCATATATTTT. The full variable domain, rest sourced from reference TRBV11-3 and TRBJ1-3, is EAGVVQSPRYKIIEKKQPVAFWCNPISGHNTLYWYLQNLGQGPELLIRYENEEAVDDSQLPKDRFSAERLKGVDSTLKIQPAELGDSAVYLCASSLELGHYSGNTIYFGEGSWLTVV.

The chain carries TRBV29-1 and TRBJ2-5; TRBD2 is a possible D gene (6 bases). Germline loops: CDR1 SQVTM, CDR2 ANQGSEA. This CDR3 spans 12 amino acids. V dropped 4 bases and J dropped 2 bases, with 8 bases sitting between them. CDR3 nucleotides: TGCAGCGTTGGTGGGGGGCAAGAGACCCAGTACTTC. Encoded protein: CSVGGGQETQYF. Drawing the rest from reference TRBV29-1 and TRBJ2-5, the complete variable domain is SAVISQKPSRDICQRGTSLTIQCQVDSQVTMMFWYRQQPGQSLTLIATANQGSEATYESGFVIDKFPISRPNLTFSTLTVSNMSPEDSSIYLCSVGGGQETQYFGPGTRLLVL.

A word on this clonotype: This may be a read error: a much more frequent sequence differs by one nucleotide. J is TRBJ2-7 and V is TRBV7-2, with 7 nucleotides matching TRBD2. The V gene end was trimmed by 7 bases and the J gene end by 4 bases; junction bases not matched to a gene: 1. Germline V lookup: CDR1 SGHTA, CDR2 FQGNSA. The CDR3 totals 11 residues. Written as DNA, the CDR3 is TGTGCCAGCACCGGGGGGTACGAGCAGTACTTC. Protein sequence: CASTGGYEQYF.

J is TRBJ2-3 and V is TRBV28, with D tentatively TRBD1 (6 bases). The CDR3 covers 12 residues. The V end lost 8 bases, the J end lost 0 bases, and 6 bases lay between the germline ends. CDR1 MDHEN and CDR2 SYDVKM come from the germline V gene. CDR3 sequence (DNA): TGTGCCAGCCAGGGGAGCACAGATACGCAGTATTTT. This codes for CASQGSTDTQYF.

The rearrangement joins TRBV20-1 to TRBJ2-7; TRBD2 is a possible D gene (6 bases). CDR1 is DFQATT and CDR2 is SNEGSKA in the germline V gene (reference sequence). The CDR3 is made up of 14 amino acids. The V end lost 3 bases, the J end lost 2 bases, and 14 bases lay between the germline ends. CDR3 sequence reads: CSASPGTLPYEQYF. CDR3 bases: TGCAGTGCTAGCCCCGGGACTCTTCCCTACGAGCAGTACTTC.

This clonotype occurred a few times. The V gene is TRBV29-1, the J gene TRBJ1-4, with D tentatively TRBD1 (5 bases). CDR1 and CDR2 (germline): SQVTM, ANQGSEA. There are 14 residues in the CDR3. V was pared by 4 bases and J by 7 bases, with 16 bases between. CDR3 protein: CSVASGTGGEKLFF. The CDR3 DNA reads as TGCAGCGTTGCGTCCGGGACCGGGGGTGAAAAACTGTTTTTT.

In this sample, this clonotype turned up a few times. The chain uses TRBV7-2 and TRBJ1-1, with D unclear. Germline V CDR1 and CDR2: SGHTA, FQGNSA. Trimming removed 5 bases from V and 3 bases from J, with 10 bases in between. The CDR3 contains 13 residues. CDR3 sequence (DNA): TGTGCCAGCAGCCCCGTCTTAGACACTGAAGCTTTCTTT. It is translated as CASSPVLDTEAFF.

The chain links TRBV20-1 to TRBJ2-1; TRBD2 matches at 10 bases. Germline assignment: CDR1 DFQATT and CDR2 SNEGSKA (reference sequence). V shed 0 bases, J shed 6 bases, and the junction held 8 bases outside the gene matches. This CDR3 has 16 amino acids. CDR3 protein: CSARDPRAGGPNEQFF. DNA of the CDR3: TGCAGTGCTAGAGATCCCCGAGCGGGAGGGCCCAATGAGCAGTTCTTC.

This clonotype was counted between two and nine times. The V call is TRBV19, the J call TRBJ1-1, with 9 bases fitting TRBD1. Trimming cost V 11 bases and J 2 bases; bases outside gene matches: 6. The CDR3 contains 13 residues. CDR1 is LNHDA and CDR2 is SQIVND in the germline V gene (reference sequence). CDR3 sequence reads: CAAGTGTNTEAFF. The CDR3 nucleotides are TGTGCCGCGGGGACAGGGACTAACACTGAAGCTTTCTTT.

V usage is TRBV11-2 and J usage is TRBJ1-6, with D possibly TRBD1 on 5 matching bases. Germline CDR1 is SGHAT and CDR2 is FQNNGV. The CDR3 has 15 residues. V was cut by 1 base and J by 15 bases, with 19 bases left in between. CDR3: CASSLAAGLSEILHF. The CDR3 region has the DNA TGTGCCAGCAGCTTAGCGGCAGGGCTTTCAGAGATCCTCCACTTT.